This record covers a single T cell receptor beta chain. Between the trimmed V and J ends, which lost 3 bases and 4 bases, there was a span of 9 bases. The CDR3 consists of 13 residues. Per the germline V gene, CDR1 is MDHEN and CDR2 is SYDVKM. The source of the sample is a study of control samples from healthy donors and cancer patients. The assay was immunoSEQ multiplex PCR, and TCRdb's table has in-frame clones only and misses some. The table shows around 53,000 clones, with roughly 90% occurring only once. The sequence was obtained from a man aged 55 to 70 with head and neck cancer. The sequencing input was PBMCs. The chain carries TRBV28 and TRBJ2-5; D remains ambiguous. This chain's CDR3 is CASSLPQRETQYF. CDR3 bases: TGTGCCAGCAGTTTGCCCCAAAGAGAGACCCAGTACTTC.